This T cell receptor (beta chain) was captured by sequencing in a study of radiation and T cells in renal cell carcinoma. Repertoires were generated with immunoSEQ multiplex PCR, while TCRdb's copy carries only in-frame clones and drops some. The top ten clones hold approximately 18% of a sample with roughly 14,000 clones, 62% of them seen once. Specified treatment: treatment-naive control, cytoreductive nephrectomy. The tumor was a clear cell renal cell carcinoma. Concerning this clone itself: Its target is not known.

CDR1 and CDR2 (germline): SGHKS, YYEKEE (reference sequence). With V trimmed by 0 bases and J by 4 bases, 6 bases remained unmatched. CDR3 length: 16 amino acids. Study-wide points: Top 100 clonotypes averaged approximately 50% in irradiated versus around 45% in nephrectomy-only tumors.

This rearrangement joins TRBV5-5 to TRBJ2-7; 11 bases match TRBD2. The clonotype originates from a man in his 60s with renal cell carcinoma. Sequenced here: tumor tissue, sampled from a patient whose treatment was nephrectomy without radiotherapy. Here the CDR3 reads CASSLEASGRLYEQYF. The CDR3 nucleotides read TGTGCCAGCAGCTTGGAGGCTAGCGGGAGGCTGTACGAGCAGTACTTC.